One TCR beta chain is described in this entry. This specimen comes from a study of blood T cell repertoires in COVID-19. About the research overall: In each case, the material was cDNA or gDNA derived from T cells, B-cell-depleted T cells, or PBMCs.

The CDR3 has 11 residues. Germline V lookup: CDR1 DFQATT, CDR2 SNEGSKA (reference sequence). Sequencing used immunoSEQ multiplex PCR; TCRdb keeps in-frame clones, though not all of them. In the table there are roughly 76,000 clones, approximately 90% of which are singletons. V gene TRBV20-1 combines with J gene TRBJ2-3; 9 positions agree with TRBD2. This receptor was identified in a man aged 25-45 years with acute or convalescent COVID-19. Sequencing used peripheral blood. CDR3 sequence reads: CREAGGDTQYF. CDR3 DNA: TGCAGAGAAGCGGGAGGCGATACGCAGTATTTT.